This T cell receptor beta chain was observed in a study of CD8 T cells in Susac syndrome. RNA was extracted with the RNeasy kit, and a quantity of about 0.5 to 1 ug was reverse transcribed using random hexamers. Amplification of the TCR beta CDR3 was carried out by immunoSEQ multiplex PCR, which spanned a total of 54 Vbeta and 13 Jbeta segments. TCRdb processed the immunoSEQ multiplex PCR reads anew with MiXCR; each CDR3 protein has one entry. The repertoire holds more than 70,000 distinct CDR3 sequences, roughly 90% seen once, with 0.5% to 0.6% in the top ten. The sequenced target, TCR beta, came from blood CD8+ and CD4+ T cells. Multiple sclerosis controls were treatment-naive patients with stable or active relapsing-remitting disease. Sample: CD8+ T cells from PBMCs. The TCR was taken from a human donor with multiple sclerosis.

The CDR3 nucleotides read TGTGCCAGCATCGGTCAGGGATACACAGATACGCAGTATTTT. Its translation: CASIGQGYTDTQYF. The rearrangement links TRBV2 to TRBJ2-3; maybe TRBD1 (5 bases). The CDR3 sequence is 14 residues long. Germline V gene lookup returns CDR1 SNHLY and CDR2 FYNNEI. The V and J ends lost 7 bases and 2 bases respectively, with 13 bases between them.